This is a list of T cell receptor beta chains from one sample in a study of regulatory T cells in long-lasting Graves disease. TCRdb re-called the multiplex PCR reads with MiXCR, one entry per CDR3 protein. This sample has some 470,000 distinct CDR3 sequences; 20% to 25% occur once, and the top ten carry around 7%. Here the sequenced sample was peripheral blood mononuclear cells (PBMCs), taken when the disease was refractory, from a patient treated with antithyroid drugs. All receptors derive from a female donor with Graves disease. Each CDR3 is given without its conserved first and last residue. Each record gives: J gene, V gene, CDR3 protein.

j_call: TRBJ1-2
v_call: TRBV27
cdr3_aa: ASSHGQGATYGYT

j_call: TRBJ1-4
v_call: TRBV11-2
cdr3_aa: ASSLESRDIQLF

j_call: TRBJ2-3
v_call: TRBV7-8
cdr3_aa: ASSWPRDRVDSTDTQY

j_call: TRBJ1-5
v_call: TRBV27
cdr3_aa: ASSPTDSAPQH

j_call: TRBJ1-5
v_call: TRBV12-3/TRBV12-4
cdr3_aa: ASSFNRGDQPQH

j_call: TRBJ1-2
v_call: TRBV29-1
cdr3_aa: SAPGPNYGYT

j_call: TRBJ1-4
v_call: TRBV7-9
cdr3_aa: ASSLPNEKLF

j_call: TRBJ2-3
v_call: TRBV10-3
cdr3_aa: AISGDYQGTDTQY

j_call: TRBJ2-1
v_call: TRBV28
cdr3_aa: ASSLDRGPSWYNEQF

j_call: TRBJ2-7
v_call: TRBV7-2
cdr3_aa: ASTPRPSGVYEQY

j_call: TRBJ2-2
v_call: TRBV12-3/TRBV12-4
cdr3_aa: AGSSEREGWTGELF

j_call: TRBJ2-2
v_call: TRBV20-1
cdr3_aa: SARDVGWNTGELF

j_call: TRBJ2-5
v_call: TRBV19
cdr3_aa: ASRGFLNEETQY

j_call: TRBJ1-6
v_call: TRBV3-1
cdr3_aa: ASSQDSGADNSPLH

j_call: TRBJ1-1
v_call: TRBV15
cdr3_aa: ATSRDFWNTEAF

j_call: TRBJ1-2
v_call: TRBV7-9
cdr3_aa: ASSFRGRGYT